This T cell receptor (beta chain) was profiled in a study of blood T cell repertoires in COVID-19. Overall study context: The study drew acute and convalescent COVID-19 samples from the United States, Italy and Spain. In each case, the material was cDNA or gDNA derived from T cells, B-cell-depleted T cells, or PBMCs.

The CDR3 sequence is 14 residues long. The ends were cut back, 7 bases at V and 1 base at J, with 13 bases in the middle. Germline V lookup: CDR1 MNHEY, CDR2 SMNVEV (reference sequence). In the authors' workflow: For nucleated cells, counts were estimated from reference gene primer amplification. Generated by immunoSEQ multiplex PCR, the TCRdb table keeps only in-frame clones and is missing some. V and J calls plus clone size are reproduced from that table; the DNA served to infer D and trimming. The sample carries 210,000 or so clones, approximately 90% recorded once. Sequenced: peripheral blood. The J gene is TRBJ1-1, the V gene TRBV27, with D possibly being TRBD1 (5 bases). The receptor was derived from a man aged 30-40 years with COVID-19, enrolled during active disease. The CDR3 DNA follows: TGTGCCAGCAACCCAATCGACAGGAACACTGAAGCTTTCTTT. It yields the protein CASNPIDRNTEAFF.